This T cell receptor beta chain was identified in a study of blood T cell repertoires in COVID-19. Study-level information: Samples representing acute and convalescent COVID-19 were sourced from the United States, Italy and Spain. Sample material is recorded as cDNA or gDNA derived from T cells, B-cell-depleted T cells, or PBMCs.

Authors' methods: Researchers report that nucleated cell counts were estimated from reference gene primer amplification. Clones were sequenced by immunoSEQ multiplex PCR, and TCRdb holds only the in-frame ones, with some missing. V and J calls plus clone size are reproduced from that table; the DNA served to infer D and trimming. The sample holds about 140,000 clones; more than 80% are singletons and the top ten take 9.5% to 11%. This clonotype originated in a woman of 80 years or more with acute or convalescent COVID-19. Specimen: peripheral blood.

The CDR3 nucleotides are TGTGCCACAAGCACGGGGGGCGGTCAGCCCCAGCATTTT. As protein: CATSTGGGQPQHF. The chain links TRBV6-5 to TRBJ1-5; tentatively, D is TRBD1 (6 bases). There are 13 residues in the CDR3. V lost 10 bases and J 6 bases, leaving 16 bases between the germline ends. Germline assignment: CDR1 MNHEY and CDR2 SVGAGI.